The T cell receptor (beta chain) under discussion was sequenced for a study of CD8+CD57+ T cells in acquired aplastic anemia. Study context: An average of roughly 3 ug of DNA was obtained from sorted CD4+ and CD8+ cells.

Study-level results: In CD8+ cells, Simpson's diversity showed no significant difference between patients and controls. Patients and controls shared about 30 CD8+ CDR3 sequences, which appeared highly expressed in patients and within their immunodominant clones.

TCR beta VDJ and CDR3 were profiled, and genomic DNA was the template. MiXCR was run by TCRdb on the reads, yielding one entry per CDR3 protein. Of roughly 200,000 distinct CDR3 sequences in the sample, roughly three fifths were seen once. As regards this clonotype: The target antigen is unknown.

Patients sequenced had flow cytometry evidence of CD8+CD57+ cell expansion. A severe acquired aplastic anemia diagnosis applied to all patients. The receptor's source is a human donor with aplastic anemia. The specimen was sorted CD4+, CD8+, or CD8+CD57+ T cells (not recorded which) from PBMCs.

For the CDR3, the DNA is TGTGCCAGCAGCCAAGTGAGGGGGCATCCGAGCAGCTCCTACGAGCAGTACTTC. This encodes CASSQVRGHPSSSYEQYF. The chain couples TRBV14 to TRBJ2-7; 7 bases agree with TRBD1. The CDR3 contains 18 residues. Germline V gene data show CDR1 as SGHDN and CDR2 as FVKESK. Unmatched junction bases numbered 12, after V lost 1 base and J lost 0 bases.